Below, 22 T cell receptor beta chains from the same sample are listed, as sequenced in a study of cytomegalovirus exposure and HLA in healthy donors (dated by TCRdb to about 2017). Library preparation used the immunoSEQ multiplex PCR assay. The multiplex PCR relied on a mix of 60 forward primers for TCR Vbeta segments and 13 reverse primers for TCR Jbeta segments. TCRdb mirrors the immuneACCESS table, restricted to in-frame sequences. Some clones are absent from its copies; in checked studies, under half trace to an unresolved V gene, and the reason for the others is unknown. In all, the sample holds 250,000 to 350,000 clones, and 86% of those were seen once. In total, the top ten clones hold less than 4% of the sample. Source material: PBMCs. The receptors stem from a man aged 35-49 years in good health and CMV-seropositive.

The genes are TRBV2 and TRBJ2-1; 7 nucleotides align to TRBD1. CDR1 is SNHLY and CDR2 is FYNNEI in the germline V gene. The CDR3 extends over 14 amino acids. The trim removed 5 bases at V and 4 bases at J, leaving 5 bases unmatched. CDR3 protein: CASSPRDSYNEQFF. CDR3 DNA: TGTGCCAGCAGTCCCCGGGACAGTTACAATGAGCAGTTCTTC.

The chain couples TRBV29-1 to TRBJ1-1, with 8 bases matching TRBD1. V lost 6 bases, J lost 0 bases, and 6 bases stayed unmatched. CDR3 length equals 14 residues. Germline V gene sequence: CDR1 SQVTM, CDR2 ANQGSEA. CDR3 amino acids: CSVSRTGMNTEAFF. DNA for the CDR3: TGCAGCGTATCCCGGACAGGGATGAACACTGAAGCTTTCTTT.

This clone was counted once. The CDR3 spells CASSSPGGLHTQYF. CDR3 DNA sequence: TGTGCCAGCAGCTCCCCGGGGGGACTACATACGCAGTATTTT. The J gene is TRBJ2-3, the V gene TRBV7-2, with 7 nucleotides matching TRBD2. This CDR3 comprises 14 residues. V was pared by 4 bases and J by 7 bases, with 8 bases of the junction left unmatched. Germline CDR1 reads SGHTA; CDR2 reads FQGNSA.

This clone is a singleton in its sample. CDR3: CASRFVRGGNQPQHF. The CDR3 DNA follows: TGTGCCAGCAGGTTTGTCAGGGGTGGAAATCAGCCCCAGCATTTT. The chain has TRBV6-1 and TRBJ1-5, with D perhaps matching TRBD1 (6 bases). The germline gives CDR1 MNHNS, CDR2 SASEGT. V lost 6 bases, J lost 4 bases, and 16 bases lay in between. CDR3 size: 15 residues.

The rearrangement links TRBV5-6 to TRBJ2-3; the match to TRBD2 covers 10 bases. Germline trimming cut 1 base from V and 4 bases from J; bases unmatched to any gene: 12. This CDR3 contains 18 residues. Germline loops: CDR1 SGHDT, CDR2 YYEEEE. The CDR3 DNA follows: TGTGCCAGCAGCTTGAGGACAGGAAGCGGGAGGGCCCCAGATACGCAGTATTTT. Amino acids: CASSLRTGSGRAPDTQYF.

This clone has just one count. V and J are TRBV5-4 and TRBJ1-6; D gene ambiguous. V was shortened by 4 bases and J by 7 bases, with 12 bases between the two germline ends. The CDR3 consists of 14 residues. Looked up from germline, CDR1 is SGHNT and CDR2 is YYREEE (reference sequence). The CDR3: CASSAEGWNSPLHF. The CDR3 DNA is TGTGCCAGCAGCGCCGAGGGTTGGAATTCACCCCTCCACTTT.

V is TRBV27 and J is TRBJ1-2, with 8 nucleotides matching TRBD1. Germline V gene sequence: CDR1 MNHEY, CDR2 SMNVEV (reference sequence). V gave up 5 bases and J gave up 0 bases; unmatched junction bases: 5. CDR3 size: 15 residues. The CDR3 loop reads CASSPGTGTNYGYTF. CDR3 coding DNA: TGTGCCAGCAGTCCCGGGACAGGAACTAACTATGGCTACACCTTC.

The chain uses TRBV2 and TRBJ2-7; the D is unclear. This CDR3 has 14 residues. Germline loops: CDR1 SNHLY, CDR2 FYNNEI. The germline V and J ends were trimmed by 3 bases and 3 bases, with 12 bases remaining between them. CDR3 region: CASSEGATLYEQYF. The CDR3 DNA is TGTGCCAGCAGTGAGGGCGCCACTCTCTACGAGCAGTACTTC.

The V and J genes are TRBV14 and TRBJ1-6; TRBD1 matches 9 bases. The V segment lost 3 bases and the J segment 12 bases; nucleotides outside the gene matches: 18. The germline V gene has CDR1 SGHDN and CDR2 FVKESK. This CDR3 has 18 residues. CDR3 amino acids: CASSQTSAGTGRGKPLHF. Here the CDR3 DNA reads TGTGCCAGCAGCCAGACATCAGCCGGGACAGGGAGAGGAAAACCCCTCCACTTT.

The chain links TRBV7-8 to TRBJ2-7; 7 bases match TRBD1. CDR3 length: 18 residues. Trimming cost V 3 bases and J 1 base; bases outside gene matches: 15. The germline V gene encodes CDR1 SGHVS and CDR2 FQNEAQ. This CDR3 is CASSFSSGTASVSYEQYF. Here the CDR3 DNA reads TGTGCCAGCAGCTTCTCCTCCGGGACAGCTTCGGTGTCCTACGAGCAGTACTTC.

About this clone: The same CDR3 also results from other DNA sequences found in this sample. The chain's CDR3 is CASSSLTGAYEQYF. CDR3 nucleotides: TGTGCCAGCAGTTCTTTGACAGGGGCCTACGAGCAGTACTTC. J is TRBJ2-7 and V is TRBV27; TRBD1 matches at 8 bases. This CDR3 has 14 amino acids. Germline-derived CDR1 and CDR2 are MNHEY and SMNVEV (reference sequence). Trimming took 4 bases from V and 2 from J; bases not matched to a gene: 4.

The genes are TRBV25-1 and TRBJ2-5; a weak D match, TRBD1 (5 bases). The germline V gene encodes CDR1 MGHDK and CDR2 SYGVNS. The CDR3 sequence is 15 residues long. V lost 3 bases, J lost 2 bases, and 13 bases lay in between. CDR3 nucleotides: TGTGCCAGCAGTGACCCCAGACAGCTACAAGAGACCCAGTACTTC. The encoded protein is CASSDPRQLQETQYF.

This clone was recorded once. This sequence joins TRBV11-3 and TRBJ2-2; TRBD2 might be the D (5 bases). The CDR3 length is 16 residues. Germline CDR1 is SGHNT and CDR2 is YENEEA. Trimming shortened V by 5 bases and J by 0 bases, and 13 bases separated the two germline ends. The CDR3 spells CASSGSLGANTGELFF. The DNA of the CDR3 is TGTGCCAGCAGCGGGAGCCTCGGGGCGAACACCGGGGAGCTGTTTTTT.

The chain combines TRBV27 with TRBJ2-7, with TRBD1 matching over 7 bases. V trimming: 4 bases; J trimming: 0 bases; junction bases outside the gene matches: 6. The CDR3 has 15 residues. The germline V gene encodes CDR1 MNHEY and CDR2 SMNVEV (reference sequence). The CDR3: CASSSPGQSSYEQYF. The DNA of the CDR3 is TGTGCCAGCAGTTCACCGGGACAGAGCTCCTACGAGCAGTACTTC.

This chain links TRBV5-1 with TRBJ2-7, with 7 bases matching TRBD2. The CDR3 loop spans 14 amino acids. Trimming at V came to 4 bases and at J to 4 bases, leaving 8 bases not matched to a gene. The germline V gene has CDR1 SGHRS and CDR2 YFSETQ. CDR3 loop: CASSPGTNPYEQYF. Here the CDR3 DNA reads TGCGCCAGCAGCCCAGGGACTAACCCTTACGAGCAGTACTTC.

The CDR3 here is CASSPEGGLAGYEQYF. The DNA for the CDR3 is TGCGCCAGCAGCCCGGAGGGGGGACTAGCGGGTTACGAGCAGTACTTC. The V and J genes are TRBV5-1 and TRBJ2-7; TRBD2 matches 12 bases. This CDR3 is built from 16 residues. CDR1 is SGHRS, CDR2 YFSETQ, per germline. Unmatched junction bases numbered 9, after V lost 4 bases and J lost 4 bases. The full variable domain, in which reference TRBV5-1 and TRBJ2-7 provide the parts outside the CDR3, is KAGVTQTPRYLIKTRGQQVTLSCSPISGHRSVSWYQQTPGQGLQFLFEYFSETQRNKGNFPGRFSGRQFSNSRSEMNVSTLELGDSALYLCASSPEGGLAGYEQYFGPGTRLTVT.

This sequence joins TRBV5-4 and TRBJ2-3, with 10 bases lining up with TRBD2. The CDR3 sequence is 18 residues long. V gave up 4 bases and J gave up 6 bases; unmatched junction bases: 17. Germline V lookup: CDR1 SGHNT, CDR2 YYREEE (reference sequence). CDR3 region: CASSGRASGSLSVDTQYF. The CDR3 DNA reads as TGTGCCAGCAGCGGTCGAGCTAGCGGGAGCCTATCGGTGGATACGCAGTATTTT.

This chain joins TRBV27 and TRBJ2-1, with 9 bases matching TRBD2. V shed 7 bases and J 1 base; nucleotides not matched to a gene: 5. Germline CDR1 and CDR2: MNHEY and SMNVEV (reference sequence). The CDR3 has 15 amino acids. CDR3 in DNA: TGTGCCAGCAATGAGAGCGGGGGGTCCTACAATGAGCAGTTCTTC. Protein sequence: CASNESGGSYNEQFF.

The chain has TRBV27 and TRBJ2-3, with D hard to call. This CDR3 is built from 14 residues. Trimming took off 2 bases at V and 3 bases at J, with 9 bases between the two ends. The germline V gene encodes CDR1 MNHEY and CDR2 SMNVEV (reference sequence). The CDR3 nucleotides are TGTGCCAGCAGTTTAAGAGGCGCAACAGATACGCAGTATTTT. Translated, it gives CASSLRGATDTQYF.

The chain joins TRBV6-5 to TRBJ2-1; TRBD2 agrees at 8 bases. The CDR3 totals 15 residues. CDR1 and CDR2 (germline): MNHEY, SVGAGI. J lost 4 bases, V lost 4 bases, and 6 bases had no gene match. The CDR3 is CASSSSQREYNEQFF. The CDR3 DNA follows: TGTGCCAGCAGTTCCTCCCAGCGGGAGTACAATGAGCAGTTCTTC.

The rearrangement joins TRBV18 to TRBJ2-1; 10 bases fit TRBD1. Trimming at V came to 4 bases and at J to 10 bases, leaving 16 bases not matched to a gene. The CDR3 consists of 17 residues. Germline CDR1 KGHSH, CDR2 LQKENI. The CDR3 DNA reads as TGTGCCAGCTCACTACGACAGGGGGCCTCACTGTCGAACGAGCAGTTCTTC. It is translated as CASSLRQGASLSNEQFF.

This sequence joins TRBV28 and TRBJ2-6; 7 bases are shared with TRBD2. The length of the CDR3 is 15 residues. Germline loops: CDR1 MDHEN, CDR2 SYDVKM. V lost 3 bases and J lost 2; bases outside the gene matches: 1. The CDR3 bases are TGTGCCAGCAGTTTCCGGGGGGCTGGGGCCAACGTCCTGACTTTC. Its protein is CASSFRGAGANVLTF.